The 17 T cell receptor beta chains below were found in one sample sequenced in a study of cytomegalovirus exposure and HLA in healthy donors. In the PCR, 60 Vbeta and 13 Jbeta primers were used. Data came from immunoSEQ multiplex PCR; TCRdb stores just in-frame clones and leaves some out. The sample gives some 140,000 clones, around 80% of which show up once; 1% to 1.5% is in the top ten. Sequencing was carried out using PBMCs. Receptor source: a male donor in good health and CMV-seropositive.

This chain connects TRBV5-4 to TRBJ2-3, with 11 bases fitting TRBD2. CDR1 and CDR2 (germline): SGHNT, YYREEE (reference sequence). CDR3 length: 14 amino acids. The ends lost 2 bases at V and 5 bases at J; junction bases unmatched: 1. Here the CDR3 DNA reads TGTGCCAGCAGCTTTGGACTAGCGGGAGATACGCAGTATTTT. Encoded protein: CASSFGLAGDTQYF.

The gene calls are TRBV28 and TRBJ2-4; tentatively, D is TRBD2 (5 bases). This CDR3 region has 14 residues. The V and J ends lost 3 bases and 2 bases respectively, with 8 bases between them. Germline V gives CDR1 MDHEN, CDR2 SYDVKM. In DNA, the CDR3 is TGTGCCAGCAGTTTTGGAGGTTCCAAAAACATTCAGTACTTC. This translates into CASSFGGSKNIQYF. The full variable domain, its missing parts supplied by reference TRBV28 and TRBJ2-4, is DVKVTQSSRYLVKRTGEKVFLECVQDMDHENMFWYRQDPGLGLRLIYFSYDVKMKEKGDIPEGYSVSREKKERFSLILESASTNQTSMYLCASSFGGSKNIQYFGAGTRLSVL.

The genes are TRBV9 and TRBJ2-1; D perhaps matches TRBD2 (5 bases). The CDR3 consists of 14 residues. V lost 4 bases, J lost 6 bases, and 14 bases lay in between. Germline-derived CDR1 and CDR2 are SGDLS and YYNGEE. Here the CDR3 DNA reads TGTGCCAGCAGCCTTTCGGGGATTGGCAATGAGCAGTTCTTC. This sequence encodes CASSLSGIGNEQFF.

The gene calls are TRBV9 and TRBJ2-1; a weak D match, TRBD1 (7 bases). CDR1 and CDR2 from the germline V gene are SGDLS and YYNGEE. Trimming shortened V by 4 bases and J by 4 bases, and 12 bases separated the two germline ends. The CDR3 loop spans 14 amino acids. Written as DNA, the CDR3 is TGTGCCAGCAGCCAGGGGGGAGCGTACAATGAGCAGTTCTTC. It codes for CASSQGGAYNEQFF.

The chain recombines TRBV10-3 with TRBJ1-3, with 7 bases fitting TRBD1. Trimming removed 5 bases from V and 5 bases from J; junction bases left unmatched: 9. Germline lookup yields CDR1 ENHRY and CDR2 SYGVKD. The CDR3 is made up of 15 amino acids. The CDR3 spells CAISSDRESRNTIYF. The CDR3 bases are TGTGCCATCAGTTCCGACAGGGAAAGTCGAAACACCATATATTTT.

CDR3 coding DNA: TGTGCCAGCTCAGACAGTAACGAGCAGTACTTC. It encodes CASSDSNEQYF. The V gene is TRBV5-4, the J gene TRBJ2-7, with a weak D call TRBD1 (5 bases). Trimming cost V 7 bases and J 5 bases, with 10 bases left between them. From germline, CDR1 is SGHNT and CDR2 YYREEE (reference sequence). This CDR3 is 11 amino acids long.

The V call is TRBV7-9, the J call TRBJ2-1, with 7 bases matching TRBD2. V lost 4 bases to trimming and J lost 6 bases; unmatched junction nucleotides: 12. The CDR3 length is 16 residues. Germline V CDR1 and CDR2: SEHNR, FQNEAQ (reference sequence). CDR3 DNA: TGTGCCAGCAGCTCCCGCCGGGGGAGCGGGGCCAATGAGCAGTTCTTC. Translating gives CASSSRRGSGANEQFF.

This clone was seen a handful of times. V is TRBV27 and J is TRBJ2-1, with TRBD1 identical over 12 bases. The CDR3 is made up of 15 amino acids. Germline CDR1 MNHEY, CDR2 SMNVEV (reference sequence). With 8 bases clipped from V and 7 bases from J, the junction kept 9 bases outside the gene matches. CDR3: CASGPRDRGLNEQFF. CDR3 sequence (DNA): TGTGCCAGCGGGCCCCGGGACAGGGGGCTGAATGAGCAGTTCTTC.

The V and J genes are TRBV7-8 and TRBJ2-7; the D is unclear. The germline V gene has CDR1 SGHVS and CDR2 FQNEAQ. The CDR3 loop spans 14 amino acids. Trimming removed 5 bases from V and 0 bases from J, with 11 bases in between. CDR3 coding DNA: TGTGCCAGCAGCAGCCTAGTGGTCTCCTACGAGCAGTACTTC. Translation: CASSSLVVSYEQYF.

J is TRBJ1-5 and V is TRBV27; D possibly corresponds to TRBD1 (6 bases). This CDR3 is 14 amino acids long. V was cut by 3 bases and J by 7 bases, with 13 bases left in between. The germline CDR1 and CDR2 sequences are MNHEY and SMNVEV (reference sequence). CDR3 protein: CASSFSGGGQPQHF. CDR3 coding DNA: TGTGCCAGCAGTTTCTCCGGGGGGGGCCAGCCCCAGCATTTT.

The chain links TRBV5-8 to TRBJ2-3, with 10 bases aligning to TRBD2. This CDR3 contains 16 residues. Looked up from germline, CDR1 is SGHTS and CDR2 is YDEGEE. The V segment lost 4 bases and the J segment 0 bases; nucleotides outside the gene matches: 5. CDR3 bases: TGTGCCAGCAGCACTGGACTAGCGGCTAGCACAGATACGCAGTATTTT. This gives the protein CASSTGLAASTDTQYF.

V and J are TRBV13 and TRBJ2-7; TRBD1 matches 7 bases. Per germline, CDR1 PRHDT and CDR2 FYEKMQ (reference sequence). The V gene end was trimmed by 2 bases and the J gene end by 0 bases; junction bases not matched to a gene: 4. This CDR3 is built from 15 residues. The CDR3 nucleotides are TGTGCCAGCAGCTTACACACAGGGGCCTCCTACGAGCAGTACTTC. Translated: CASSLHTGASYEQYF.

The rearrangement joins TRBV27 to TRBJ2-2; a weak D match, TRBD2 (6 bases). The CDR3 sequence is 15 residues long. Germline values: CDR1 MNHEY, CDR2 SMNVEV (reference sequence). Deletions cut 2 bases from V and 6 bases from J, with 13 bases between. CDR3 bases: TGTGCCAGCAGTTTAGTGGCTAGCGATTCCGGGGAGCTGTTTTTT. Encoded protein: CASSLVASDSGELFF.

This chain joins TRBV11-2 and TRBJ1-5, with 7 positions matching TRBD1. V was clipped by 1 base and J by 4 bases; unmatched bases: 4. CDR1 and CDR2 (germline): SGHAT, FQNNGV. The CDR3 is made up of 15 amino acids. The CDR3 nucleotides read TGTGCCAGCAGCTTAGGGTGGACAGGTAATCAGCCCCAGCATTTT. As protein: CASSLGWTGNQPQHF.

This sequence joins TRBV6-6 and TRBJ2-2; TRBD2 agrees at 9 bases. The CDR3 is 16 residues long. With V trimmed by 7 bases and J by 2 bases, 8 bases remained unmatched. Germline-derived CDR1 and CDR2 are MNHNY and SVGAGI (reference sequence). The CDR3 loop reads CASKPSGVSNTGELFF. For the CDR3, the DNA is TGTGCCAGCAAGCCTAGCGGGGTTTCCAACACCGGGGAGCTGTTTTTT.

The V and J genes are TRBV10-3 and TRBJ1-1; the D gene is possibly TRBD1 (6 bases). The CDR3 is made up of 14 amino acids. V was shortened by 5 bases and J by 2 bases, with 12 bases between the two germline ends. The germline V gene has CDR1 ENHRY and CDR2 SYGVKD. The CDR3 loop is CAISTGHQNTEAFF. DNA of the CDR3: TGTGCCATCAGTACGGGACACCAAAACACTGAAGCTTTCTTT.

DNA for the CDR3: TGTGCCAGCAGTCGAAGGACAGGGGGCAATCAGCCCCAGCATTTT. It codes for CASSRRTGGNQPQHF. The chain joins TRBV6-5 to TRBJ1-5; TRBD1 aligns across 9 bases. CDR1 is MNHEY, CDR2 SVGAGI, per germline. V gave up 5 bases and J gave up 2 bases; unmatched junction bases: 4. CDR3 length: 15 amino acids.